Each of the 26 T cell receptor beta chains below was sequenced from the same sample in a study of T-cell reconstitution after alpha-beta-depleted transplantation in children. The TCRbeta library was prepared with unique molecular identifiers. MiXCR was run by TCRdb on the PCR reads, yielding one entry per CDR3 protein. The sample carries just over 350,000 distinct CDR3 sequences, about an eighth recorded once. The sequencing used PBMCs, collected from the stem cell graft. The receptors here all came from a human donor who donated a stem cell graft to a child with Fanconi anemia.

The chain combines TRBV29-1 with TRBJ2-7, with 10 bases aligning to TRBD1. The J segment lost 4 bases and the V segment lost 4 bases, leaving 13 bases of the junction unmatched. The CDR3 has 16 residues. From germline, CDR1 is SQVTM and CDR2 ANQGSEA. CDR3 residues: CSVARTGGRVQYEQYF. In DNA form, the CDR3 reads TGCAGCGTTGCGAGGACAGGGGGTCGGGTTCAGTACGAGCAGTACTTC.

CDR3 amino acids: CASSYSIRGSSYNSPLHF. The CDR3 bases are TGTGCCAGCAGTTACTCGATACGCGGGAGCTCCTATAATTCACCCCTCCACTTT. This chain joins TRBV6-5 and TRBJ1-6; D unresolved. The CDR3 covers 18 residues. In germline, CDR1 is MNHEY, CDR2 SVGAGI. Trimming left V 0 bases short and J 0 bases short, with 12 bases between.

The CDR3: CASRLSSPADTQYF. DNA of the CDR3: TGTGCCAGCCGCCTTTCTAGCCCCGCAGATACGCAGTATTTT. V is TRBV12-3 or TRBV12-4 and J is TRBJ2-3; D may be TRBD2 (5 bases). V lost 8 bases and J 4 bases, leaving 16 bases between the germline ends. CDR3 length equals 14 residues.

This clonotype turned up a few times. This sequence joins TRBV4-1 and TRBJ2-5, with 7 positions matching TRBD2. J gave up 3 bases and V 3 bases, and 13 bases lay outside the gene matches. The germline CDR1 and CDR2 sequences are MGHRA and YSYEKL. This CDR3 region has 17 residues. The CDR3 spells CASSHFGSLAAKETQYF. The CDR3 nucleotides are TGCGCCAGCAGCCACTTTGGGTCGCTAGCGGCGAAAGAGACCCAGTACTTC.

This clonotype showed up many times. The chain carries TRBV5-1 and TRBJ2-3, with TRBD2 identical over 8 bases. V lost 0 bases to trimming and J lost 4 bases; unmatched junction nucleotides: 4. The germline V gene has CDR1 SGHRS and CDR2 YFSETQ. CDR3 size: 15 residues. CDR3 bases: TGCGCCAGCAGCTTGGAGGGACTAGAAGCAGATACGCAGTATTTT. Residues: CASSLEGLEADTQYF. The full variable domain, in which reference TRBV5-1 and TRBJ2-3 provide the parts outside the CDR3, is KAGVTQTPRYLIKTRGQQVTLSCSPISGHRSVSWYQQTPGQGLQFLFEYFSETQRNKGNFPGRFSGRQFSNSRSEMNVSTLELGDSALYLCASSLEGLEADTQYFGPGTRLTVL.

This clonotype was seen a few times. The chain has TRBV15 and TRBJ2-2; D not resolved. Trimming removed 7 bases from V and 1 base from J, with 4 bases in between. From germline, CDR1 is LNHNV and CDR2 YYDKDF (reference sequence). The CDR3 extends over 12 amino acids. The CDR3: CATTENTGELFF. CDR3 DNA sequence: TGTGCCACCACCGAGAACACCGGGGAGCTGTTTTTT. Full variable domain (outside the CDR3, taken from reference TRBV15 and TRBJ2-2): DAMVIQNPRYQVTQFGKPVTLSCSQTLNHNVMYWYQQKSSQAPKLLFHYYDKDFNNEADTPDNFQSRRPNTSFCFLDIRSPGLGDTAMYLCATTENTGELFFGEGSRLTVL.

The chain couples TRBV2 to TRBJ1-2; D not certain. The germline CDR1 and CDR2 sequences are SNHLY and FYNNEI. V was trimmed by 8 bases and J by 5 bases, leaving 18 bases between them. This CDR3 has 14 amino acids. As DNA, the CDR3 is TGTGCCAGCCTCAGAATGGAGGGAAAGTATGGCTACACCTTC. This gives the protein CASLRMEGKYGYTF. The variable domain in full, with the rest retrieved from reference TRBV2 and TRBJ1-2, is EPEVTQTPSHQVTQMGQEVILRCVPISNHLYFYWYRQILGQKVEFLVSFYNNEISEKSEIFDDQFSVERPDGSNFTLKIRSTKLEDSAMYFCASLRMEGKYGYTFGSGTRLTVV.

The V gene is TRBV2, the J gene TRBJ2-2; either TRBD1 or TRBD2 may fit D (5 bases each). Germline V lookup: CDR1 SNHLY, CDR2 FYNNEI. This CDR3 has 15 amino acids. V gave up 6 bases and J gave up 4 bases, with 15 bases separating them. CDR3 sequence (DNA): TGTGCCAGCAGACCCGGGTCTGGGGGCACCGGGGAGCTGTTTTTT. Translated, it gives CASRPGSGGTGELFF.

This chain joins TRBV11-1 and TRBJ2-1, with D possibly being TRBD2 (6 bases). Trimming cost V 1 base and J 3 bases, with 13 bases left between them. This CDR3 region has 16 residues. The V gene's germline CDR1 is SGHAT and CDR2 FQDESV (reference sequence). In DNA form, the CDR3 reads TGTGCCAGCAGCTTAGGCGGCGGGGAAATCTACAATGAGCAGTTCTTC. It encodes CASSLGGGEIYNEQFF. Full variable domain (missing parts from reference TRBV11-1 and TRBJ2-1): EAEVAQSPRYKITEKSQAVAFWCDPISGHATLYWYRQILGQGPELLVQFQDESVVDDSQLPKDRFSAERLKGVDSTLKIQPAELGDSAMYLCASSLGGGEIYNEQFFGPGTRLTVL.

About this clonotype itself: A much larger clonotype is one base distant, so this may be a read error. The chain is built from TRBV29-1 and TRBJ2-1, with D perhaps TRBD1 (6 bases). V was clipped by 3 bases and J by 1 base, with 16 bases between them. Germline CDR1 reads SQVTM; CDR2 reads ANQGSEA. The CDR3 has 16 amino acids. This CDR3 reads CSVDGSGDRSYNEQFF. The CDR3 bases are TGCAGCGTTGATGGGTCAGGGGATAGATCCTACAATGAGCAGTTCTTC.

The table lists this clonotype with a few counts. The gene calls are TRBV20-1 and TRBJ1-1; D is unresolved. The CDR3 is 11 residues long. V gave up 5 bases and J gave up 9 bases, with 13 bases separating them. Looked up from germline, CDR1 is DFQATT and CDR2 is SNEGSKA (reference sequence). As DNA, the CDR3 is TGCAGTGCTCATCTGGCCTTCCAAGCTTTCTTT. The encoded protein is CSAHLAFQAFF.

This chain joins TRBV20-1 and TRBJ1-4; D not certain. CDR3 length: 14 amino acids. Germline CDR1 and CDR2: DFQATT and SNEGSKA (reference sequence). Trimming left V 1 base short and J 4 bases short, with 10 bases between. The CDR3 loop is CSARVGGSNEKLFF. CDR3 bases: TGCAGTGCTAGAGTCGGAGGGAGTAATGAAAAACTGTTTTTT.

The chain couples TRBV15 to TRBJ1-2; D is undetermined. Deletions cut 1 base from V and 12 bases from J, with 12 bases between. The CDR3 has 12 amino acids. Germline lookup yields CDR1 LNHNV and CDR2 YYDKDF (reference sequence). CDR3 loop: CATSRGPSGNTF. DNA for the CDR3: TGTGCCACCAGCAGAGGACCTTCGGGAAACACCTTC.

This clonotype was detected a few times. The chain recombines TRBV5-1 with TRBJ2-1; 8 bases line up with TRBD2. The germline V gene has CDR1 SGHRS and CDR2 YFSETQ. The V segment lost 5 bases and the J segment 6 bases; nucleotides outside the gene matches: 10. The CDR3 sequence is 15 residues long. The CDR3 nucleotides read TGCGCCAGCAGAAGAACGGGGGGGCGTGGCAATGAGCAGTTCTTC. Protein: CASRRTGGRGNEQFF.

This clonotype was seen ten or more times. This chain connects TRBV5-1 to TRBJ2-5; D may be TRBD1 (7 bases). V lost 5 bases and J 2 bases, leaving 13 bases between the germline ends. CDR1 and CDR2 (germline): SGHRS, YFSETQ. The length of the CDR3 is 14 residues. The CDR3 is CASRTTGRQETQYF. The CDR3 DNA reads as TGCGCCAGCAGAACGACAGGGAGGCAAGAGACCCAGTACTTC.

The chain's CDR3 is CTFCTTRTSGGQETQYF. The DNA for the CDR3 is TGTACCTTCTGCACGACCCGGACTAGCGGGGGACAAGAGACCCAGTACTTC. V is TRBV3-1 and J is TRBJ2-5; 13 nucleotides match TRBD2. The germline V gene encodes CDR1 LGHDT and CDR2 YNNKEL (reference sequence). The CDR3 is 17 residues long.

The V and J genes are TRBV5-2 and TRBJ2-2; TRBD2, the table's D call, lacks a check against the DNA. TRBV5-2 is tagged as a pseudogene. CDR3 length: 11 residues. Here the CDR3 DNA reads TGTGCCAGGGGCCTTCAAAGGGAGCTGTTTTTT. It is translated as CARGLQRELFF.

The gene calls are TRBV6-2 or TRBV6-3 and TRBJ2-3; D ambiguous. Trimming stripped 4 bases from V and 0 bases from J, with 11 bases between. Germline CDR1 is MNHEY and CDR2 is SVGEGT. The CDR3 has 15 residues. CDR3 protein: CASSCLRTSTDTQYF. CDR3 nucleotides: TGTGCCAGCAGTTGCTTACGAACTAGCACAGATACGCAGTATTTT.

This clonotype was observed a single time. The genes are TRBV28 and TRBJ2-3, with a possible D match to TRBD2 (6 bases). The germline V and J ends were trimmed by 7 bases and 6 bases, with 23 bases remaining between them. The CDR3 sequence is 16 residues long. Germline V gene lookup returns CDR1 MDHEN and CDR2 SYDVKM. The CDR3 DNA reads TGTGCCAGCATCCATACCCCCGGCGGGGCGCCGGATACGCAGTATTTT. This gives the protein CASIHTPGGAPDTQYF.

A few counts support this clonotype. The chain carries TRBV2 and TRBJ2-2; 8 positions match TRBD2. The CDR3 is made up of 16 amino acids. The V gene's germline CDR1 is SNHLY and CDR2 FYNNEI. J lost 1 base, V lost 6 bases, and 7 bases had no gene match. For the CDR3, the DNA is TGTGCCAGCAGAAGAATTAGCGGGGAGAACACCGGGGAGCTGTTTTTT. Translated: CASRRISGENTGELFF.

V usage is TRBV4-3 and J usage is TRBJ2-5; 7 bases are a match to TRBD1. CDR3 length equals 14 residues. The germline V gene has CDR1 LGHNA and CDR2 YSLEER. Germline trimming cut 4 bases from V and 2 bases from J; bases unmatched to any gene: 4. CDR3 bases: TGCGCCAGCAGCCTTAGGGGGCTACAAGAGACCCAGTACTTC. Encoded protein: CASSLRGLQETQYF.

The genes are TRBV12-3 or TRBV12-4 and TRBJ1-2; D is unclear. The CDR3 loop spans 13 amino acids. V dropped 6 bases and J dropped 0 bases, with 8 bases sitting between them. The CDR3 DNA is TGTGCCAGCAGGAGAGGGTCTAACTATGGCTACACCTTC. The encoded protein is CASRRGSNYGYTF.

This chain joins TRBV11-2 and TRBJ1-1; 7 bases map to TRBD1. The junction had 4 bases not matched to a gene; V was cut back by 5 bases and J by 1 base. The CDR3 is 14 amino acids. CDR1 and CDR2 (germline): SGHAT, FQNNGV. CDR3 DNA: TGTGCCAGCAGCGCAGGGGGGGAGAACACTGAAGCTTTCTTT. This translates into CASSAGGENTEAFF.

The chain employs TRBV4-3 and TRBJ2-2; D not certain. Per the germline V gene, CDR1 is LGHNA and CDR2 is YSLEER. Trimming removed 1 base from V and 6 bases from J, with 18 bases in between. The length of the CDR3 is 17 residues. The chain's CDR3 is CASSQVYDHRSAGELFF. In DNA, the CDR3 is TGCGCCAGCAGCCAAGTTTACGATCACCGGTCTGCCGGGGAGCTGTTTTTT.

This sequence joins TRBV11-2 and TRBJ2-2, with D hard to call. CDR3 length equals 16 residues. Trimming pared 5 bases from V and 5 bases from J, leaving 18 bases between. Germline CDR1 reads SGHAT; CDR2 reads FQNNGV. The CDR3 sequence is CASSPLGRSRTGELFF. CDR3 bases: TGTGCCAGCAGCCCCCTCGGACGCTCACGAACCGGGGAGCTGTTTTTT.

This clonotype was seen ten or more times. The chain is built from TRBV28 and TRBJ2-1, with D uncertain. V shed 6 bases and J shed 9 bases, with 9 bases lying between them. The CDR3 extends over 11 amino acids. Per the germline V gene, CDR1 is MDHEN and CDR2 is SYDVKM. This CDR3 is CASRSQVEQFF. CDR3 nucleotides: TGTGCCAGCAGGTCCCAAGTTGAGCAGTTCTTC.